This T cell receptor (beta chain) was obtained from a study of blood T cell repertoires in COVID-19. Two negative PCRs, clearance, or symptom resolution were required of recovered Cohort 3 donors. Generated by immunoSEQ multiplex PCR, the TCRdb table keeps only in-frame clones and is missing some. The sample holds some 350,000 clones, 80% to 90% seen once. This CDR3 contains 17 residues. Germline V gene lookup returns CDR1 SGHDN and CDR2 FVKESK. V lost 2 bases, J lost 2 bases, and 18 bases lay in between. Input material: PBMCs or T cells enriched from blood (not recorded which). This chain uses TRBV14 with TRBJ1-2; D gene ambiguous. The TCR comes from a woman in her twenties or thirties who had recovered from COVID-19. DNA for the CDR3: TGTGCCAGCAGCCAACAATCCGCGCGGACGGGAAACTATGGCTACACCTTC. Translated: CASSQQSARTGNYGYTF.